Each of the 9 T cell receptor beta chains below was sequenced from the same sample in a study of CXCR3-negative and CXCR3-positive naive CD8 T cells. Points from the study as a whole: More hydrophobic TRB CDR3s occurred in CXCR3-positive than in CXCR3-negative naive cells.

5' RACE with UMI labels generated the TRB cDNA libraries. TCRdb re-called the 5' RACE reads; every CDR3 protein appears as one record, without DNA. Recorded for this sample: approximately 8,800 distinct CDR3 sequences. These receptors' antigens are unknown. Sequencing input: naive CXCR3+ CD8+ T cells from blood. Subset described: CD45RO-CCR7+CD27+CD95- naive CD8+ T cells expressing CXCR3 (TNR3+). The receptors were sampled from a human donor in good health. Some clones in this sample may be carry-over from other donors' samples.

The chain combines TRBV6-2 or TRBV6-3 with TRBJ1-4; TCRdb calls TRBD1, which cannot be checked without DNA. The CDR3 totals 11 residues. The germline gives CDR1 MNHEY, CDR2 SVGEGT. The CDR3: CASSPGGRLFF.

V is TRBV28 and J is TRBJ1-1; without DNA, the TCRdb call of TRBD1 cannot be checked. Germline CDR1 is MDHEN and CDR2 is SYDVKM. The CDR3 loop spans 17 amino acids. Here the CDR3 reads CASSLRSSGVVFDEAFF. The full variable domain, with the rest looked up from reference TRBV28 and TRBJ1-1, is DVKVTQSSRYLVKRTGEKVFLECVQDMDHENMFWYRQDPGLGLRLIYFSYDVKMKEKGDIPEGYSVSREKKERFSLILESASTNQTSMYLCASSLRSSGVVFDEAFFGQGTRLTVV.

This clonotype ranks as medium-sized (0.01 to 0.1%) in terms of frequency. The CDR3 loop is CASSYSLESSGNTIYF. V gene TRBV6-6 combines with J gene TRBJ1-3. The CDR3 extends over 16 amino acids. Per the germline V gene, CDR1 is MNHNY and CDR2 is SVGAGI (reference sequence).

The chain has TRBV19 and TRBJ2-1; absent DNA, TCRdb's TRBD2 call cannot be checked. In germline, CDR1 is LNHDA, CDR2 SQIVND (reference sequence). The CDR3 contains 14 residues. CDR3 in amino acids: CASKTSGSSYEQFF.

This clonotype is identified as medium-sized from frequency. J is TRBJ2-7 and V is TRBV20-1. Germline V lookup: CDR1 DFQATT, CDR2 SNEGSKA (reference sequence). The CDR3 is made up of 14 amino acids. This CDR3 is CSASLVGSSYEQYF.

By frequency, this clonotype registers medium-sized. The chain carries TRBV28 and TRBJ2-7; TCRdb picks TRBD1, but there is no DNA to check that call. The CDR3 runs 13 residues. From germline, CDR1 is MDHEN and CDR2 SYDVKM. The CDR3: CASRGDSSYEQYF.

The rearrangement links TRBV20-1 to TRBJ2-7. CDR3 size: 13 residues. CDR1 and CDR2 from the germline V gene are DFQATT and SNEGSKA (reference sequence). CDR3 in amino acids: CSASLARTYEQYF.

Frequency places this clonotype as medium-sized. V usage is TRBV9 and J usage is TRBJ1-1. This CDR3 contains 13 residues. Per germline, CDR1 SGDLS and CDR2 YYNGEE. The chain's CDR3 is CASSLGSHTEAFF. The full variable domain, with the rest looked up from reference TRBV9 and TRBJ1-1, is DSGVTQTPKHLITATGQRVTLRCSPRSGDLSVYWYQQSLDQGLQFLIQYYNGEERAKGNILERFSAQQFPDLHSELNLSSLELGDSALYFCASSLGSHTEAFFGQGTRLTVV.

This chain connects TRBV10-3 to TRBJ2-5; TCRdb indicates TRBD1, and absent DNA this call remains unverified. CDR3 length: 15 amino acids. Germline V gene lookup returns CDR1 ENHRY and CDR2 SYGVKD. The CDR3 is CAISESSGAGETQYF.